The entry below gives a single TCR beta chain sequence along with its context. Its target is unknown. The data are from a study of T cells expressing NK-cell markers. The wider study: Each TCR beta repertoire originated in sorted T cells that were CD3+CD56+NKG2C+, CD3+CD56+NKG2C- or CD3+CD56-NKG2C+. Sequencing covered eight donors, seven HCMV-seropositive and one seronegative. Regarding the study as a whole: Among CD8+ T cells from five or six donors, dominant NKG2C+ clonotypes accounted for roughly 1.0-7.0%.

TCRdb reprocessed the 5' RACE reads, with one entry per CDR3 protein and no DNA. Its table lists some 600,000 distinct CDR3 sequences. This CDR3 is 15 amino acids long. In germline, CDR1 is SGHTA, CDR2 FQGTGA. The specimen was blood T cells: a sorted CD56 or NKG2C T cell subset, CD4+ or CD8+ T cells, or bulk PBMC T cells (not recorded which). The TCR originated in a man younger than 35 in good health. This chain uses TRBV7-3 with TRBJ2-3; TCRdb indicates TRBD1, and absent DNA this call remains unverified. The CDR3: CASSGTNRYTDTQYF.